This entry lists 18 T cell receptor beta chains sequenced from one sample in a study of OX40 agonist ivuxolimab in advanced cancers. TCRdb's table, derived via immunoSEQ multiplex PCR, lists solely in-frame clones and lacks some. The table has around 23,000 clones, roughly 82% seen once. Source: CD4+ or CD8+ T cells sorted from blood, taken in a trial of the OX40 agonist ivuxolimab. Receptors were obtained from an adult with an advanced solid tumor such as melanoma, head and neck, liver or kidney cancer.

The chain has TRBV28 and TRBJ1-1, with 8 nucleotides matching TRBD1. The V segment lost 8 bases and the J segment 1 base; nucleotides outside the gene matches: 6. The CDR3 runs 14 residues. The germline gives CDR1 MDHEN, CDR2 SYDVKM. CDR3 DNA sequence: TGTGCCAGCTCCAGGACAGGGAAGAACACTGAAGCTTTCTTT. This translates into CASSRTGKNTEAFF.

The chain joins TRBV5-4 to TRBJ2-7, with unresolved D. V lost 4 bases and J 4 bases, leaving 15 bases between the germline ends. The CDR3 length is 14 residues. CDR1 SGHNT and CDR2 YYREEE come from the germline V gene (reference sequence). The DNA of the CDR3 is TGTGCCAGCAGCCAAGAGGACGGTCCTTACGAGCAGTACTTC. Its protein is CASSQEDGPYEQYF.

The sample holds one count of this clone. The J gene is TRBJ2-1, the V gene TRBV19; 7 bases are a match to TRBD1. J was trimmed by 5 bases and V by 3 bases; bases with no gene match: 7. Germline CDR1 reads LNHDA; CDR2 reads SQIVND (reference sequence). This CDR3 is 15 amino acids long. Here the CDR3 DNA reads TGTGCCAGTAGTATCCCTCGGACAGGAAACAATGAGCAGTTCTTC. Amino acid sequence: CASSIPRTGNNEQFF.

The rearrangement joins TRBV28 to TRBJ2-7; 9 bases map to TRBD1. Germline CDR1 reads MDHEN; CDR2 reads SYDVKM. J lost 4 bases, V lost 5 bases, and 9 bases had no gene match. The CDR3 is 15 residues long. The CDR3 reads CASSHPGTGLYEQYF. As DNA, the CDR3 is TGTGCCAGCAGTCACCCCGGGACAGGGCTGTACGAGCAGTACTTC.

The chain joins TRBV6-5 to TRBJ2-1, with D perhaps matching TRBD1 (5 bases). Germline V gene sequence: CDR1 MNHEY, CDR2 SVGAGI. This CDR3 contains 13 residues. The V end was cut by 0 bases, the J end by 7 bases, with 7 bases between. The CDR3 region is CASSYSPGNEQFF. The CDR3, as DNA: TGTGCCAGCAGTTACTCGCCAGGGAATGAGCAGTTCTTC.

On this clone: This same CDR3 is encoded by further DNA sequences in the sample. The chain has TRBV27 and TRBJ1-5; D gene unclear. With 4 bases removed from V and 3 bases from J, the gap between germline ends came to 7 bases. Germline CDR1 is MNHEY and CDR2 is SMNVEV (reference sequence). The CDR3 loop spans 13 amino acids. DNA for the CDR3: TGTGCCAGCAGTTACGGGCTCAATCAGCCCCAGCATTTT. This gives the protein CASSYGLNQPQHF.

The J gene is TRBJ2-1, the V gene TRBV19, with TRBD2 matching over 10 bases. V lost 3 bases and J lost 4; bases outside the gene matches: 12. The V gene's germline CDR1 is LNHDA and CDR2 SQIVND (reference sequence). CDR3 length: 18 residues. CDR3 sequence (DNA): TGTGCCAGTAGTATTGGGGTTTTGCGAGCGGGAGGGTACAATGAGCAGTTCTTC. Protein product: CASSIGVLRAGGYNEQFF.

The V gene is TRBV28, the J gene TRBJ1-1; D is unresolved. This CDR3 spans 11 amino acids. Germline assignment: CDR1 MDHEN and CDR2 SYDVKM. Trimming took off 6 bases at V and 8 bases at J, with 10 bases between the two ends. The CDR3 loop reads CASRILGEAFF. Here the CDR3 DNA reads TGTGCCAGCAGGATCCTAGGGGAAGCTTTCTTT. The full variable domain, with the rest looked up from reference TRBV28 and TRBJ1-1, is DVKVTQSSRYLVKRTGEKVFLECVQDMDHENMFWYRQDPGLGLRLIYFSYDVKMKEKGDIPEGYSVSREKKERFSLILESASTNQTSMYLCASRILGEAFFGQGTRLTVV.

The chain uses TRBV19 and TRBJ1-5, with TRBD1 identical over 12 bases. The V segment lost 5 bases and the J segment 6 bases; nucleotides outside the gene matches: 5. The germline gives CDR1 LNHDA, CDR2 SQIVND (reference sequence). The CDR3 contains 15 residues. For the CDR3, the DNA is TGTGCCAGTAGTGGGGACAGGGGGCCGAGTCAGCCCCAGCATTTT. The encoded protein is CASSGDRGPSQPQHF.

The genes are TRBV2 and TRBJ1-1; 8 bases line up with TRBD1. This CDR3 contains 13 residues. Germline V gene sequence: CDR1 SNHLY, CDR2 FYNNEI. V lost 9 bases, J lost 4 bases, and 7 bases stayed unmatched. In DNA form, the CDR3 reads TGTGCCAGTGGGGACAGGAAATTCACTGAAGCTTTCTTT. Translating gives CASGDRKFTEAFF. The entire variable domain, with the rest obtained from reference TRBV2 and TRBJ1-1, is as follows: EPEVTQTPSHQVTQMGQEVILRCVPISNHLYFYWYRQILGQKVEFLVSFYNNEISEKSEIFDDQFSVERPDGSNFTLKIRSTKLEDSAMYFCASGDRKFTEAFFGQGTRLTVV.

J is TRBJ2-7 and V is TRBV27; TRBD2 matches 8 bases. Germline values: CDR1 MNHEY, CDR2 SMNVEV (reference sequence). J gave up 7 bases and V 3 bases, and 20 bases lay outside the gene matches. There are 18 residues in the CDR3. The CDR3 region is CASSFRLAGSRRGYEQYF. The DNA of the CDR3 is TGTGCCAGCAGTTTTAGGCTAGCGGGCTCCCGGCGAGGTTATGAGCAGTACTTC.

The chain joins TRBV7-9 to TRBJ1-3; D is undetermined. Trimming removed 5 bases from V and 4 bases from J, with 18 bases in between. CDR3 length equals 16 residues. Germline-derived CDR1 and CDR2 are SEHNR and FQNEAQ (reference sequence). The CDR3 DNA reads as TGTGCCAGCAGCCCCCAAGGGTTAAGTGGGGGAAACACCATATATTTT. Protein sequence: CASSPQGLSGGNTIYF. Together with reference TRBV7-9 and TRBJ1-3, the CDR3 gives the full variable domain: DTGVSQNPRHKITKRGQNVTFRCDPISEHNRLYWYRQTLGQGPEFLTYFQNEAQLEKSRLLSDRFSAERPKGSFSTLEIQRTEQGDSAMYLCASSPQGLSGGNTIYFGEGSWLTVV.

The chain carries TRBV27 and TRBJ2-3; D perhaps matches TRBD2 (5 bases). Trimming shortened V by 3 bases and J by 5 bases, and 18 bases separated the two germline ends. Germline loops: CDR1 MNHEY, CDR2 SMNVEV (reference sequence). CDR3 length: 16 residues. CDR3 DNA: TGTGCCAGCAGTTTTGGGAGCGTCGGGTCGGGAGATACGCAGTATTTT. Encoded protein: CASSFGSVGSGDTQYF.

CDR3 DNA sequence: TGCGCCAGCAGTGACTCTGGGGGCTCCTACAATGAGCAGTTCTTC. Amino acid sequence: CASSDSGGSYNEQFF. The chain is built from TRBV10-1 and TRBJ2-1; either TRBD1 or TRBD2 may supply D (5 bases each). The CDR3 runs 15 residues. The V end was cut by 3 bases, the J end by 0 bases, with 9 bases between. CDR1 is WNHNN and CDR2 is SYGVQD in the germline V gene (reference sequence).

The rearrangement uses TRBV11-3 and TRBJ2-1, with 7 bases matching TRBD2. J was trimmed by 7 bases and V by 1 base; bases with no gene match: 7. The CDR3 length is 15 residues. Germline assignment: CDR1 SGHNT and CDR2 YENEEA. CDR3 in amino acids: CASSLAGGLTNEQFF. The CDR3 DNA sequence: TGTGCCAGCAGCTTAGCGGGGGGACTTACGAATGAGCAGTTCTTC.

This chain joins TRBV28 and TRBJ2-5; D unclear. The DNA end is a closer match to TRBJ2-7, so the J assignment may be wrong. Germline loops: CDR1 MDHEN, CDR2 SYDVKM. The length of the CDR3 is 11 residues. CDR3 loop: CASSFSYEQYF. Here the CDR3 DNA reads TGTGCCAGCAGCTTCTCCTACGAGCAGTACTTC.

The chain links TRBV7-3 to TRBJ1-1; a weak D match, TRBD1 (6 bases). In germline, CDR1 is SGHTA, CDR2 FQGTGA. The length of the CDR3 is 14 residues. Trimming took 5 bases from V and 11 from J, leaving 21 bases between them. CDR3 sequence (DNA): TGTGCCAGCAGCCCGAGTACACAGGGTGAAGTTGCTTTCTTT. This codes for CASSPSTQGEVAFF.

A few counts support this clone. The chain links TRBV2 to TRBJ2-7; D call uncertain. V was cut by 3 bases and J by 6 bases, with 12 bases left in between. Looked up from germline, CDR1 is SNHLY and CDR2 is FYNNEI. The CDR3 has 13 residues. The CDR3 is CASSDAPSSEQYF. DNA of the CDR3: TGTGCCAGCAGTGACGCGCCCAGTTCCGAGCAGTACTTC.